The rows below give T cell receptor beta chains drawn from one sample of a study of patients and donors after allogeneic stem cell transplantation. TCRdb reanalysed the RT-PCR reads using MiXCR and keeps one entry per CDR3 protein. The sample has about 160,000 distinct CDR3 sequences, 24% seen once. Specimen: blood, either unsorted or a sorted T cell fraction (not recorded which). These receptors all stem from a human donor who was either an allogeneic HSCT recipient or a stem cell or donor lymphocyte infusion donor (not recorded which). It is not recorded whose cells these are; they may come from a transplant donor. The CDR3 runs from the conserved cysteine through the conserved F or W. D genes are given only for firm matches. Some rows have no size entry. The others give once, few or many, or a class for an expanded clone.

d_gene,v_gene,abundance,j_gene,CDR3aa,CDR3nt
-,TRBV21-1,once,TRBJ1-1,CASSSRRVTEAFF,TGTGCCAGCAGCAGTCGGCGGGTCACTGAAGCTTTCTTT
TRBD2,TRBV20-1,few,TRBJ2-3,CSASFASGGAGTDTQYF,TGCAGTGCTAGCTTTGCTAGCGGGGGGGCTGGCACAGATACGCAGTATTTT
TRBD1,TRBV12-3/TRBV12-4,many,TRBJ1-6,CASSFWDRGNSPLHF,TGTGCCAGCAGTTTTTGGGACAGGGGGAATTCACCCCTCCACTTT
-,TRBV29-1,-,TRBJ1-1,CSVANRDLTEAFF,TGCAGCGTGGCTAACAGGGACTTGACTGAAGCTTTCTTT
-,TRBV5-1,-,TRBJ2-1,CASSLEDPNNEQFF,TGCGCCAGCAGCTTGGAGGACCCTAACAATGAGCAGTTCTTC
-,TRBV6-6,-,TRBJ1-2,CASSYSAKLSYGYTF,TGTGCCAGCAGTTACTCGGCGAAGTTAAGCTATGGCTACACCTTC
-,TRBV28,-,TRBJ1-5,CASSLPVEVPQHF,TGTGCCAGCAGTTTGCCGGTTGAGGTGCCCCAGCATTTT
-,TRBV24-1,few,TRBJ1-1,CATSDTRDLNTEAFF,TGTGCCACCAGTGATACCAGGGATCTGAACACTGAAGCTTTCTTT
-,TRBV12-3/TRBV12-4,few,TRBJ1-6,CASSRERNSPLHF,TGTGCCAGCAGTCGGGAGCGGAATTCACCCCTCCACTTT
-,TRBV2,many,TRBJ1-5,CASSETDQPQHF,TGTGCCAGCAGTGAAACGGATCAGCCCCAGCATTTT
-,TRBV7-2,many,TRBJ1-5,CASRPRGGQPQHF,TGTGCCAGCAGGCCCAGGGGAGGTCAGCCCCAGCATTTT
TRBD1,TRBV15,many,TRBJ1-1,CATSRNAGTVDTEAFF,TGTGCCACCAGCAGAAATGCCGGGACAGTCGATACTGAAGCTTTCTTT
-,TRBV4-2,-,TRBJ1-5,CASSPDARGNQPQHF,TGTGCCAGCAGCCCCGATGCGAGAGGCAATCAGCCCCAGCATTTT
-,TRBV25-1,-,TRBJ1-2,CASSESLGLDYGYTF,TGTGCCAGCAGTGAATCCTTGGGTTTGGACTATGGCTACACCTTC
TRBD1,TRBV4-2,-,TRBJ1-3,CASSGQGRGNTIYF,TGTGCCAGCAGCGGACAGGGGAGAGGAAACACCATATATTTT
-,TRBV7-9,few,TRBJ2-1,CASSRQGGNEQFF,TGTGCCAGCAGTCGACAGGGAGGCAATGAGCAGTTCTTC
-,TRBV6-6,-,TRBJ1-1,CASSETGTRNTEAFF,TGTGCCAGCAGTGAGACCGGGACAAGGAACACTGAAGCTTTCTTT
-,TRBV20-1,-,TRBJ1-6,CSAREDRRGSPLHF,TGCAGTGCTAGGGAGGACAGACGTGGTTCACCCCTCCACTTT
-,TRBV7-2,-,TRBJ2-3,CASSLRGTQYF,TGTGCCAGCAGCCTACGGGGTACGCAGTATTTT
-,TRBV2,-,TRBJ1-4,CATGQNINEKLFF,TGTGCCACCGGACAGAATATTAATGAAAAACTGTTTTTT
-,TRBV7-2,-,TRBJ1-4,CASSLVPGVEEKLFF,TGTGCCAGCAGCTTAGTTCCTGGGGTGGAGGAAAAACTGTTTTTT
-,TRBV7-8,few,TRBJ1-4,CASSPGTTNEKLFF,TGTGCCAGCAGTCCAGGAACAACTAATGAAAAACTGTTTTTT
-,TRBV6-4,-,TRBJ2-1,CASSRGSSYNEQFF,TGTGCCAGCAGTAGGGGCAGCTCCTACAATGAGCAGTTCTTC
TRBD1,TRBV20-1,-,TRBJ2-2,CSASPGQGAGELFF,TGCAGTGCTAGTCCGGGACAGGGGGCCGGGGAGCTGTTTTTT